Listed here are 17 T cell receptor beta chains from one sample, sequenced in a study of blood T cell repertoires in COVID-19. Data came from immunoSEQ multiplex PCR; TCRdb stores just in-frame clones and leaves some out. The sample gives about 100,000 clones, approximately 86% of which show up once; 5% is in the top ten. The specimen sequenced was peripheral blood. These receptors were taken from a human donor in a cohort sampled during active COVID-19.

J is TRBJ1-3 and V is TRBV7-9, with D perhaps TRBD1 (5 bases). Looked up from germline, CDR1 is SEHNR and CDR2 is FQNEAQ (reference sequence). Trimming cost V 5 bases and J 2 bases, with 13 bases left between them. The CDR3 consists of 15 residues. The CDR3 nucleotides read TGTGCCAGCAGCCCCCGCAGGGTGACTGGAAACACCATATATTTT. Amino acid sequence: CASSPRRVTGNTIYF. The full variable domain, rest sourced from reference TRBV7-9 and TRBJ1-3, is DTGVSQNPRHKITKRGQNVTFRCDPISEHNRLYWYRQTLGQGPEFLTYFQNEAQLEKSRLLSDRFSAERPKGSFSTLEIQRTEQGDSAMYLCASSPRRVTGNTIYFGEGSWLTVV.

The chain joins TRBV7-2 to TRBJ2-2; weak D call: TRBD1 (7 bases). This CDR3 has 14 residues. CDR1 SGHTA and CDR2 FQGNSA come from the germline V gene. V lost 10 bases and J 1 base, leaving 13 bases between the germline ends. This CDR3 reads CATRQGGNTGELFF. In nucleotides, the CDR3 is TGTGCCACCCGACAGGGAGGGAACACCGGGGAGCTGTTTTTT.

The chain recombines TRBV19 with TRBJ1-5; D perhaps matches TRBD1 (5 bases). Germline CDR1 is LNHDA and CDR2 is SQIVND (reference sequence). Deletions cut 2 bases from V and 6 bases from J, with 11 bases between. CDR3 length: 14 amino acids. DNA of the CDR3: TGTGCCAGTAGTATAAAAGGGGAACGTCAGCCCCAGCATTTT. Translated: CASSIKGERQPQHF. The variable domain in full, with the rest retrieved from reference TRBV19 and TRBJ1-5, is DGGITQSPKYLFRKEGQNVTLSCEQNLNHDAMYWYRQDPGQGLRLIYYSQIVNDFQKGDIAEGYSVSREKKESFPLTVTSAQKNPTAFYLCASSIKGERQPQHFGDGTRLSIL.

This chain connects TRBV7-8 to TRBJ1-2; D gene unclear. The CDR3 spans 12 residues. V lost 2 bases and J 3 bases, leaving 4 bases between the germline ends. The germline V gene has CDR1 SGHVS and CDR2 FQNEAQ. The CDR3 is CASSLRDYGYTF. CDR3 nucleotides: TGTGCCAGCAGCTTACGCGACTATGGCTACACCTTC.

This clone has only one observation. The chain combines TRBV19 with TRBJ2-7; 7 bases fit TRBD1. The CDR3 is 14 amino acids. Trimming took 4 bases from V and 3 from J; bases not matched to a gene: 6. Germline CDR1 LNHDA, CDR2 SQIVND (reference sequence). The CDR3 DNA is TGTGCCAGTAGTAGAACAGGGGCCAGCTACGAGCAGTACTTC. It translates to CASSRTGASYEQYF.

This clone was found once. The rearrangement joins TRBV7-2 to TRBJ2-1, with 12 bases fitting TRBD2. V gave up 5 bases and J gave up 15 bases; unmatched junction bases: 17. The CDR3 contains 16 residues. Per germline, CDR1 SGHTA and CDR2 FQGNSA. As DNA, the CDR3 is TGTGCCAGCAGCCCAGGTAGTGGTACTAGCGGGAGGCCCCCGTTCTTC. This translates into CASSPGSGTSGRPPFF.

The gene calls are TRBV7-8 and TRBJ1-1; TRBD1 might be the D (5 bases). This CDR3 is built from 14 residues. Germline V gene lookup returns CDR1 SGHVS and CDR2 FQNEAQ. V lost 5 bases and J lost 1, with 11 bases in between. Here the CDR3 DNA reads TGTGCCAGCAGCGAAGACAGCAGGAACACTGAAGCTTTCTTT. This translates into CASSEDSRNTEAFF. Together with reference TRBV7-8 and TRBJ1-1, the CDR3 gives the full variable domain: GAGVSQSPRYKVAKRGQDVALRCDPISGHVSLFWYQQALGQGPEFLTYFQNEAQLDKSGLPSDRFFAERPEGSVSTLKIQRTQQEDSAVYLCASSEDSRNTEAFFGQGTRLTVV.

The CDR3 loop is CASSSSSGYNEQFF. CDR3 bases: TGTGCCAGCAGCTCTTCTAGCGGATACAATGAGCAGTTCTTC. The chain joins TRBV11-3 to TRBJ2-1; 7 nucleotides align to TRBD2. CDR1 is SGHNT, CDR2 YENEEA, per germline. CDR3 length: 14 residues. The J segment lost 4 bases and the V segment lost 4 bases, leaving 4 bases of the junction unmatched.

The CDR3 DNA sequence: TGTGCCAGCAGCCCTAAACAAGGACAGGGTTTGAACACTGAAGCTTTCTTT. It encodes CASSPKQGQGLNTEAFF. This chain uses TRBV5-4 with TRBJ1-1, with 8 bases identical to TRBD1. The junction had 11 bases not matched to a gene; V was cut back by 4 bases and J by 0 bases. Per the germline V gene, CDR1 is SGHNT and CDR2 is YYREEE (reference sequence). The CDR3 is made up of 17 amino acids.

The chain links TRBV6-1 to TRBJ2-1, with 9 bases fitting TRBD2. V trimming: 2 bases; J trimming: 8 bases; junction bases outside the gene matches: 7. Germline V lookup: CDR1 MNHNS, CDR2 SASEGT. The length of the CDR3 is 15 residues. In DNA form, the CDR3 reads TGTGCCAGCAGTGAAACGAGGCTAGCGGGGCATGAGCAGTTCTTC. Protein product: CASSETRLAGHEQFF.

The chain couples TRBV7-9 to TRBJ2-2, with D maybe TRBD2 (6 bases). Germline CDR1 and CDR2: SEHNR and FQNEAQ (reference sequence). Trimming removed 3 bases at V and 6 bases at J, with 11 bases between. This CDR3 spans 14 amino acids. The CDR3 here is CASSFGSTAGELFF. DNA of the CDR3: TGTGCCAGCAGCTTCGGGAGCACCGCCGGGGAGCTGTTTTTT.

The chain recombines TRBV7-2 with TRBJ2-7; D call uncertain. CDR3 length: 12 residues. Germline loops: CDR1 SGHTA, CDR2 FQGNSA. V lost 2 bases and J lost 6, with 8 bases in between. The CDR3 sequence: CASSLSSGEQYF. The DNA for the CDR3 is TGTGCCAGCAGCTTAAGTTCCGGCGAGCAGTACTTC.

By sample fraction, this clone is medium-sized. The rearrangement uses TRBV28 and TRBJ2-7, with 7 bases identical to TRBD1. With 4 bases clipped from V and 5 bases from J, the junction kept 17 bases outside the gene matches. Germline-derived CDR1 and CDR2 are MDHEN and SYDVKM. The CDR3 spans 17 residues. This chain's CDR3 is CASSYEISSGQSHEQYF. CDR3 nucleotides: TGTGCCAGCAGTTACGAAATATCATCGGGACAGTCCCACGAGCAGTACTTC.

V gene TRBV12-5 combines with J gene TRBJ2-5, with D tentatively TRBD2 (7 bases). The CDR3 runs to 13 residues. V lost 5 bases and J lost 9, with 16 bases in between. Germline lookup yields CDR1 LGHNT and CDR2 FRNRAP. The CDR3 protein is CASGRTARGAQYF. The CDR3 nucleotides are TGTGCTAGTGGTCGGACAGCCCGGGGGGCCCAGTACTTC.

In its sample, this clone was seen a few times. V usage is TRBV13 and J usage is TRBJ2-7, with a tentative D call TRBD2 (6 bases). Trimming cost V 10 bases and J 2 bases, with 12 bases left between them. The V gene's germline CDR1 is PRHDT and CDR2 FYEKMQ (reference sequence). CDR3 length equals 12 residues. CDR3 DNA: TGTGCCACCGCCCGGGGGACCTACGAGCAGTACTTC. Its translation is CATARGTYEQYF.

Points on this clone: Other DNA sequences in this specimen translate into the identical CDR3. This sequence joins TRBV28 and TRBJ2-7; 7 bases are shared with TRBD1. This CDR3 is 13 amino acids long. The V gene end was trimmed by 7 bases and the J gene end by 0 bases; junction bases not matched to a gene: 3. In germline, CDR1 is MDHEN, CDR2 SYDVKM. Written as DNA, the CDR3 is TGTGCCAGCACCCGGGACAGCTCCTACGAGCAGTACTTC. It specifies CASTRDSSYEQYF.

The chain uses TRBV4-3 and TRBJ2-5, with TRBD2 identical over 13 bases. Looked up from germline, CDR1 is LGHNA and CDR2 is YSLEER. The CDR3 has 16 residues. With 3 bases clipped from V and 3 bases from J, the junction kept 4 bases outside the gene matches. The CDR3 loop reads CASSHAGTSGKETQYF. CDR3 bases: TGCGCCAGCAGCCATGCCGGGACTAGCGGGAAAGAGACCCAGTACTTC.